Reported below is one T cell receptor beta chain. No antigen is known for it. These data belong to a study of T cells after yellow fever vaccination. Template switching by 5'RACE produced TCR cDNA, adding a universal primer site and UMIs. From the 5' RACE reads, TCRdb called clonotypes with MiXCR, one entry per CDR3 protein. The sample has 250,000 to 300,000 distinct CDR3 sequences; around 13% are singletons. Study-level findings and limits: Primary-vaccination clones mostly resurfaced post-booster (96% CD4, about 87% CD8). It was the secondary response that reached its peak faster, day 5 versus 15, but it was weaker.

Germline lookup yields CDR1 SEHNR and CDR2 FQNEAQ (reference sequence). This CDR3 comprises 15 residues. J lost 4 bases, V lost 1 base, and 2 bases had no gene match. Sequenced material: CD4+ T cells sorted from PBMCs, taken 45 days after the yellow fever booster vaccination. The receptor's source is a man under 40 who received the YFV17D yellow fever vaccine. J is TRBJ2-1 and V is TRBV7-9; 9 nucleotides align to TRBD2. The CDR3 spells CASSLVLAGYNEQFF. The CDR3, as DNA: TGTGCCAGCAGCTTAGTTCTAGCGGGGTACAATGAGCAGTTCTTC.